The 23 T cell receptor beta chains listed next were all sequenced from one sample in a study of cytomegalovirus exposure and HLA in healthy donors. 60 Vbeta and 13 Jbeta primers were used in PCR. The data were produced by immunoSEQ multiplex PCR, yet TCRdb's version contains in-frame clones alone and is incomplete. The table lists 150,000 to 200,000 clones, about 80% of them singletons. The specimen sequenced was PBMCs. The receptors stem from a woman in her 40s in good health and CMV-seronegative.

This clone was seen once. The V call is TRBV5-1, the J call TRBJ2-5, with unresolved D. The CDR3 totals 15 residues. Germline V gene lookup returns CDR1 SGHRS and CDR2 YFSETQ. Trimming cost V 5 bases and J 2 bases, with 16 bases left between them. The DNA for the CDR3 is TGCGCCAGCAGTCTGGATGACTTTTCTCAAGAGACCCAGTACTTC. As protein: CASSLDDFSQETQYF.

CDR3 sequence reads: CASSLEDIYEQYF. The CDR3 nucleotides are TGTGCCAGCAGCTTAGAGGACATCTACGAGCAGTACTTC. The gene calls are TRBV7-2 and TRBJ2-7, with a possible D match to TRBD1 (5 bases). Trimming cost V 1 base and J 3 bases, with 7 bases left between them. CDR1 and CDR2 (germline): SGHTA, FQGNSA. There are 13 residues in the CDR3.

V usage is TRBV11-3 and J usage is TRBJ2-5, with 11 bases aligning to TRBD1. V lost 5 bases to trimming and J lost 4 bases; unmatched junction nucleotides: 6. The CDR3 covers 15 residues. Germline CDR1 is SGHNT and CDR2 is YENEEA. CDR3 region: CASSTRTGGGETQYF. The CDR3 DNA reads as TGTGCCAGCAGCACGAGGACAGGGGGCGGAGAGACCCAGTACTTC. The whole variable domain, remainder taken from reference TRBV11-3 and TRBJ2-5, is EAGVVQSPRYKIIEKKQPVAFWCNPISGHNTLYWYLQNLGQGPELLIRYENEEAVDDSQLPKDRFSAERLKGVDSTLKIQPAELGDSAVYLCASSTRTGGGETQYFGPGTRLLVL.

The chain carries TRBV5-4 and TRBJ2-5; D not resolved. The V and J ends lost 4 bases and 1 base respectively, with 14 bases between them. This CDR3 has 15 residues. From germline, CDR1 is SGHNT and CDR2 YYREEE (reference sequence). The CDR3 DNA reads TGTGCCAGCAGCCCAACTCTTGTGGTCCAAGAGACCCAGTACTTC. This encodes CASSPTLVVQETQYF.

J is TRBJ2-3 and V is TRBV11-1, with 8 nucleotides matching TRBD2. This CDR3 spans 15 amino acids. CDR1 is SGHAT, CDR2 FQDESV, per germline (reference sequence). Unmatched junction bases numbered 5, after V lost 1 base and J lost 5 bases. The CDR3: CASSLVPGGLDTQYF. In DNA form, the CDR3 reads TGTGCCAGCAGCTTAGTCCCGGGAGGGCTAGATACGCAGTATTTT.

The chain uses TRBV19 and TRBJ2-7; 10 positions match TRBD1. V was pared by 2 bases and J by 7 bases, with 8 bases of the junction left unmatched. CDR3 size: 15 residues. Germline CDR1 and CDR2: LNHDA and SQIVND (reference sequence). The CDR3 bases are TGTGCCAGTAGTATAACGGGACAGGGGAGCGGGGAGCAGTACTTC. Its protein is CASSITGQGSGEQYF.

The chain joins TRBV19 to TRBJ2-2; 8 bases are shared with TRBD1. Trimming took 6 bases from V and 3 from J; bases not matched to a gene: 6. The CDR3 sequence is 15 residues long. Germline V gives CDR1 LNHDA, CDR2 SQIVND (reference sequence). The CDR3 loop is CASRPMDRDTGELFF. CDR3 sequence (DNA): TGTGCCAGTAGACCAATGGACAGGGACACCGGGGAGCTGTTTTTT.

CDR3 nucleotides: TGTGCCAGCAGCTTAGACGGGACACGAACTAATGAAAAACTGTTTTTT. Protein product: CASSLDGTRTNEKLFF. The chain combines TRBV11-3 with TRBJ1-4; D is perhaps TRBD1 (6 bases). The V gene's germline CDR1 is SGHNT and CDR2 YENEEA. The CDR3 sequence is 16 residues long. V lost 0 bases and J 1 base, leaving 9 bases between the germline ends. Based on the CDR3 plus reference TRBV11-3 and TRBJ1-4, the full variable domain is EAGVVQSPRYKIIEKKQPVAFWCNPISGHNTLYWYLQNLGQGPELLIRYENEEAVDDSQLPKDRFSAERLKGVDSTLKIQPAELGDSAVYLCASSLDGTRTNEKLFFGSGTQLSVL.

The chain links TRBV5-1 to TRBJ2-7; 11 positions agree with TRBD2. CDR3 size: 15 residues. V gave up 2 bases and J gave up 5 bases; unmatched junction bases: 6. Germline CDR1 is SGHRS and CDR2 is YFSETQ. For the CDR3, the DNA is TGCGCCAGCAGCTTTAGCGGGGGGGCTAGGAACGAGCAGTACTTC. This translates into CASSFSGGARNEQYF. The whole variable domain, filled in from reference TRBV5-1 and TRBJ2-7, reads KAGVTQTPRYLIKTRGQQVTLSCSPISGHRSVSWYQQTPGQGLQFLFEYFSETQRNKGNFPGRFSGRQFSNSRSEMNVSTLELGDSALYLCASSFSGGARNEQYFGPGTRLTVT.

The chain couples TRBV2 to TRBJ2-6; D is perhaps TRBD1 (6 bases). Germline CDR1 is SNHLY and CDR2 is FYNNEI. The CDR3 is 16 residues long. The V end lost 6 bases, the J end lost 0 bases, and 12 bases lay between the germline ends. The CDR3 loop is CASRRNRDSGANVLTF. CDR3 nucleotides: TGTGCCAGCAGACGGAACAGGGACTCTGGGGCCAACGTCCTGACTTTC.

The rearrangement links TRBV4-2 to TRBJ2-1; D is possibly TRBD1 (5 bases). The germline V gene encodes CDR1 LGHNA and CDR2 YNFKEQ. V dropped 2 bases and J dropped 7 bases, with 6 bases sitting between them. This CDR3 spans 12 amino acids. The CDR3 DNA follows: TGTGCCAGCAGCCAAAACAGGAATGAGCAGTTCTTC. It is translated as CASSQNRNEQFF.

V and J are TRBV28 and TRBJ1-4, with a weak D call TRBD1 (5 bases). There are 14 residues in the CDR3. CDR1 and CDR2 (germline): MDHEN, SYDVKM. Trimming shortened V by 8 bases and J by 0 bases, and 10 bases separated the two germline ends. This CDR3 is CASSRVPTNEKLFF. CDR3 bases: TGTGCCAGCTCCAGGGTTCCAACTAATGAAAAACTGTTTTTT.

The chain is built from TRBV20-1 and TRBJ2-1; D is unclear. V was pared by 3 bases and J by 6 bases, with 6 bases between. The germline V gene encodes CDR1 DFQATT and CDR2 SNEGSKA (reference sequence). The CDR3 runs 11 residues. CDR3 region: CSARRINEQFF. As DNA, the CDR3 is TGCAGTGCTAGGCGGATCAATGAGCAGTTCTTC.

V and J are TRBV4-2 and TRBJ1-5; a possible D gene is TRBD1 (6 bases). CDR1 LGHNA and CDR2 YNFKEQ come from the germline V gene. The CDR3 contains 11 residues. The V end was cut by 8 bases, the J end by 4 bases, with 6 bases between. The CDR3 protein is CASGQNQPQHF. CDR3 DNA: TGTGCCAGCGGACAGAATCAGCCCCAGCATTTT.

V usage is TRBV12-5 and J usage is TRBJ2-7; weak D call: TRBD1 (5 bases). Germline V gives CDR1 LGHNT, CDR2 FRNRAP. Trimming pared 2 bases from V and 0 bases from J, leaving 8 bases between. The CDR3 is 14 residues long. CDR3 in amino acids: CASGLRTSSYEQYF. The CDR3 DNA reads TGTGCTAGTGGTTTGAGGACAAGCTCCTACGAGCAGTACTTC. The full variable domain, in which reference TRBV12-5 and TRBJ2-7 provide the parts outside the CDR3, is DARVTQTPRHKVTEMGQEVTMRCQPILGHNTVFWYRQTMMQGLELLAYFRNRAPLDDSGMPKDRFSAEMPDATLATLKIQPSEPRDSAVYFCASGLRTSSYEQYFGPGTRLTVT.

Points on this clone: An end of the junction does not agree with germline; a read error may underlie this. The V and J genes are TRBV6-5 and TRBJ2-3, with 9 bases identical to TRBD2. The CDR3 sequence is 16 residues long. Germline V gene lookup returns CDR1 MNHEY and CDR2 SVGAGI. Here the CDR3 DNA reads TGTGCCGGCAGTTCCACCGGGACTAGCAGGACAGATACGCAGTATTTT. Residues: CAGSSTGTSRTDTQYF.

This clone came up a few times. V usage is TRBV4-1 and J usage is TRBJ1-5; TRBD1 matches at 7 bases. V lost 4 bases, J lost 3 bases, and 3 bases stayed unmatched. This CDR3 has 14 residues. Germline assignment: CDR1 MGHRA and CDR2 YSYEKL. CDR3 in DNA: TGCGCCAGCAGCCGACAGGGTTCCAATCAGCCCCAGCATTTT. Translated: CASSRQGSNQPQHF.

This chain links TRBV6-1 with TRBJ2-7; 8 nucleotides match TRBD2. The germline V gene has CDR1 MNHNS and CDR2 SASEGT. V shed 6 bases, J shed 3 bases, and the junction held 4 bases outside the gene matches. The CDR3 totals 13 residues. CDR3 coding DNA: TGTGCCAGCAGACCACTAGCGGACTACGAGCAGTACTTC. The encoded protein is CASRPLADYEQYF.

In this sample, this clone turned up a few times. The V and J genes are TRBV5-4 and TRBJ2-3, with 9 bases identical to TRBD2. The V gene end was trimmed by 1 base and the J gene end by 6 bases; junction bases not matched to a gene: 9. This CDR3 spans 16 amino acids. Per the germline V gene, CDR1 is SGHNT and CDR2 is YYREEE (reference sequence). CDR3 sequence (DNA): TGTGCCAGCAGCTTGAGGCGGGGGGGGACATCGGATACGCAGTATTTT. Residues: CASSLRRGGTSDTQYF.

This chain links TRBV18 with TRBJ2-7; 8 nucleotides align to TRBD1. V dropped 4 bases and J dropped 4; count of bases not matched to a gene: 6. The CDR3 runs to 14 residues. Germline CDR1 is KGHSH and CDR2 is LQKENI. The CDR3 sequence is CASSRSGGLYEQYF. The CDR3 DNA reads TGTGCCAGCTCACGGTCAGGGGGCTTATACGAGCAGTACTTC.

This sequence joins TRBV28 and TRBJ1-2; 7 bases agree with TRBD1. The CDR3 contains 13 residues. CDR1 and CDR2 (germline): MDHEN, SYDVKM. The ends lost 5 bases at V and 8 bases at J; junction bases unmatched: 8. CDR3: CASSRTGPYGYTF. In DNA, the CDR3 is TGTGCCAGCAGTCGGACAGGCCCCTACGGCTACACCTTC.

The rearrangement joins TRBV7-2 to TRBJ2-2, with D tentatively TRBD1 (6 bases). The CDR3 extends over 15 amino acids. Germline CDR1 SGHTA, CDR2 FQGNSA. V was trimmed by 6 bases and J by 4 bases, leaving 15 bases between them. The chain's CDR3 is CASRLPGQLTGELFF. The CDR3 DNA reads TGTGCCAGCAGACTACCGGGACAACTCACCGGGGAGCTGTTTTTT.

A few counts support this clone. The chain is built from TRBV4-3 and TRBJ2-7; 8 positions match TRBD2. The CDR3 runs to 15 residues. The junction had 4 bases not matched to a gene; V was cut back by 0 bases and J by 3 bases. The germline gives CDR1 LGHNA, CDR2 YSLEER. DNA of the CDR3: TGCGCCAGCAGCCAAGATCCAGCGGGGGTCTACGAGCAGTACTTC. Residues: CASSQDPAGVYEQYF.